This TCR beta chain was captured in a study of cytomegalovirus exposure and HLA in healthy donors. Study at large: Across 300 to 400 genotyped donors, just over 80% landed in the Caucasian-associated ancestry cluster.

The PCR had 60 Vbeta and 13 Jbeta primers. Here immunoSEQ multiplex PCR was the method, and the copy in TCRdb shows in-frame clones only, minus some. The sample holds 150,000 to 200,000 clones, 60% to 80% seen once. The CDR3 has 14 amino acids. Trimming left V 4 bases short and J 2 bases short, with 12 bases between. Germline V CDR1 and CDR2: SGHRS, YFSETQ. This clone appeared once. What it binds is unknown. The donors were healthy bone marrow donors. Whole-study findings and limits: Later analysis reportedly placed an Asian-associated ancestry cluster below the roughly 600-donor mean in N-insertions. Through in vitro validation, three CMV-associated chains were shown to be specific for CMV antigens.

This chain joins TRBV5-1 and TRBJ1-1; tentative D call: TRBD1 (5 bases). Specimen: PBMCs. The sequence came from a woman aged 40-49 years in good health and CMV-seropositive. The CDR3 sequence: CASSLGRGNTEAFF. Written as DNA, the CDR3 is TGCGCCAGCAGCCTTGGTAGGGGAAACACTGAAGCTTTCTTT.